These T cell receptor beta chains were read from a single sample in a study of T cells in Graves' hyperthyroidism and ophthalmopathy. TCRdb re-derived calls from the multiplex PCR reads in MiXCR, one entry per CDR3 protein. The table lists roughly 240,000 distinct CDR3 sequences, less than 20% of them singletons. Sample: blood. Source of these receptors: a woman between 18 and 29 years old with Graves' ophthalmopathy. Each CDR3 is given with its conserved first and last residue. The D gene is left open where the match is weak. Clone size is stated in some rows and not others, as once, few, many or a class when expanded.

TRBV7-6	.	TRBJ2-7	few	TGTGCCAGCAGCTTAGGTGGGGGAGAGGGGTACGAGCAGTACTTC	CASSLGGGEGYEQYF
TRBV20-1	.	TRBJ2-7	many	TGCAGTGCTAGAGGGGCAGGGTTCTCCTACGAGCAGTACTTC	CSARGAGFSYEQYF
TRBV4-2	TRBD2	TRBJ2-5	many	TGTGCCAGCAGCCGAGCGGGAGTTCAAGAGACCCAGTACTTC	CASSRAGVQETQYF
TRBV27	TRBD2	TRBJ2-1	.	TGTGCCAGCAGTTCTCCGGGACTAGCGGGAGCACTTGAGCAGTTCTTC	CASSSPGLAGALEQFF
TRBV14	.	TRBJ1-1	.	TGTGCCAGCAGCCAAGGGCGACCCGGAGGAGATATGAACACTGAAGCTTTCTTT	CASSQGRPGGDMNTEAFF
TRBV2	.	TRBJ1-5	many	TGTGCCAGCGGGGAGGGGATTTGGCAGCCCCAGCATTTT	CASGEGIWQPQHF
TRBV11-3	TRBD1	TRBJ2-7	many	TGTGCCAGCAGCCAAACAACCGTACTCGGGACAGACTACGAGCAGTACTTC	CASSQTTVLGTDYEQYF
TRBV5-1	.	TRBJ2-1	many	TGCGCCAGCAGCTTGGCGGGTCGCTCCTACAATGAGCAGTTCTTC	CASSLAGRSYNEQFF
TRBV6-1	TRBD1	TRBJ2-7	many	TGTGCCAGCAGTGAGGGCCCTCCGACAGGGTATCTACCCTACGAGCAGTACTTC	CASSEGPPTGYLPYEQYF
TRBV7-9	TRBD2	TRBJ2-1	many	TGTGCCAGCAGCTTAGTGACTAGCGGCTTGAGGAAAGATGAGCAGTTCTTC	CASSLVTSGLRKDEQFF
TRBV7-9	.	TRBJ1-1	many	TGTGCCAGCAGCTTATTAATTTGGGGGAACACTGAAGCTTTCTTT	CASSLLIWGNTEAFF
TRBV6-1	.	TRBJ1-4	.	TGTGCCAGCGGCCCCCGGGGGGCCAATGAAAAACTGTTTTTT	CASGPRGANEKLFF
TRBV25-1	TRBD2	TRBJ2-2	.	TGTGCCAGCAGTGATAGCGGGGGGTCCACCGGGGAGCTGTTTTTT	CASSDSGGSTGELFF
TRBV12-3/TRBV12-4	.	TRBJ2-7	.	TGTGCCAGCAGTTACTTCGGGGACGAGCAGTACTTC	CASSYFGDEQYF
TRBV7-9	.	TRBJ2-7	many	TGTGCCAGCAGCTTAGTGTACCGGGACGAGCAGTACTTC	CASSLVYRDEQYF
TRBV19	.	TRBJ1-1	many	TGTGCCAGCAGCCGGCGGGTGAACACTGAAGCTTTCTTT	CASSRRVNTEAFF
TRBV2	.	TRBJ2-5	many	TGTGCCAGCAGACCGACCGGGGGCGCGGTTGGAGAGACCCAGTACTTC	CASRPTGGAVGETQYF
TRBV12-3/TRBV12-4	TRBD1	TRBJ1-1	many	TGTGCCAGCAGTTGGGGACAGCAAGCTTTCTTT	CASSWGQQAFF
TRBV14	.	TRBJ2-2	many	TGTGCCAGCAGCCAAACTTCCAGGGCCGGGGAGCTGTTTTTT	CASSQTSRAGELFF
TRBV5-1	.	TRBJ1-1	many	TGCGCCAGCAGCCAGACAGGACTCGGCACTGAAGCTTTCTTT	CASSQTGLGTEAFF
TRBV12-3/TRBV12-4	.	TRBJ2-3	many	TGTGCCAGCAACGCTGGGGGACCAGATACGCAGTATTTT	CASNAGGPDTQYF
TRBV29-1	.	TRBJ2-2	many	TGCAGCGTAGAACCACAGAACACCGGGGAGCTGTTTTTT	CSVEPQNTGELFF
TRBV29-1	TRBD2	TRBJ2-3	.	TGCAGCGTCTCCTACCCCGGGACTAGCGGGAGGGGAGATACGCAGTATTTT	CSVSYPGTSGRGDTQYF
TRBV28	.	TRBJ1-2	few	TGTGCCAGCAGTTTGGGGGGGGCGCTCTATGGCTACACCTTC	CASSLGGALYGYTF
TRBV29-1	TRBD1	TRBJ2-7	many	TGCAGCGCGACAGGGGGTATTATGGACGAGCAGTACTTC	CSATGGIMDEQYF
TRBV5-1	TRBD2	TRBJ2-5	many	TGCGCCAGCAGCCTACGCTCTAGCGGGAGAAATTTAGTAGCGGAGACCCAGTACTTC	CASSLRSSGRNLVAETQYF
TRBV2	.	TRBJ1-4	many	TGTGCCAGCAGTGAAAGAGAAGTTGGACAACTGTTTTTT	CASSEREVGQLFF
TRBV5-1	.	TRBJ1-6	many	TGCGCCAGCAGCTTGGCGGGGGCAGAGCGGTCACCCCTCCACTTT	CASSLAGAERSPLHF
TRBV28	TRBD1	TRBJ2-1	many	TGTGCCAGCAGTACTCCCGGGACAGGCTCAGGAGTGGGTGAGCAGTTCTTC	CASSTPGTGSGVGEQFF
TRBV7-9	TRBD2	TRBJ2-3	.	TGTGCCAGCAGCTTTACTAGCGGGGGGATCATCAGCACAGATACGCAGTATTTT	CASSFTSGGIISTDTQYF
TRBV7-2	TRBD2	TRBJ2-1	.	TGTGCCAGCAGCTTAGCCGCTAGCGGGGGGATTGAGCAGTTCTTC	CASSLAASGGIEQFF
TRBV20-1	TRBD2	TRBJ2-1	many	TGCAGTGCTAGAGATCACGAGCTAGCGGGAAACTCCTACAATGAGCAGTTCTTC	CSARDHELAGNSYNEQFF
TRBV28	TRBD2	TRBJ2-1	many	TGTGCCAGCAGGCGACTAGCTCGGCAGTTCTTC	CASRRLARQFF